This T cell receptor beta chain was retrieved from a study of CD8 T cells in ankylosing spondylitis. Notes on the study in general: Both synovial fluid and blood in reactive arthritis had previously been reported to carry some motif variants. Ankylosing spondylitis blood appeared to be characterized by a TCR beta motif of roughly eight highly homologous variants.

The sample holds a few counts of this clonotype. Its antigen is still unknown. A quantitative 5'-RACE method, one with molecular barcodes, was used to make TCR beta libraries. TCRdb reprocessed the 5' RACE reads with MiXCR, giving one entry per CDR3 protein. The table has hundreds of thousands of distinct CDR3 sequences, about 20% seen once. This CDR3 is 15 amino acids long. Trimming cost V 3 bases and J 4 bases, with 16 bases left between them. CDR1 and CDR2 from the germline V gene are SQVTM and ANQGSEA. This clonotype originated in a male donor with ankylosing spondylitis or in good health (not recorded which). Source material: blood, either unsorted or a sorted T cell fraction (not recorded which). This sequence joins TRBV29-1 and TRBJ2-1, with D maybe TRBD2 (6 bases). CDR3 sequence (DNA): TGCAGCGTTGAGGAGGGATATGGTCATTACAATGAGCAGTTCTTC. It codes for CSVEEGYGHYNEQFF.